A single sample gave rise to the 11 T cell receptor beta chains below, sequenced in a study of blood T cell repertoires in COVID-19 (dated by TCRdb to 2020 to 2022). Libraries were constructed by the immunoSEQ multiplex PCR assay. This is the immuneACCESS table as TCRdb keeps it, with only in-frame sequences that have V and J called. A part of the clones is gone; compared with another copy, unresolved V genes explain less than half, and the rest is unexplained. This sample lists 150,000 to 200,000 clones; about nine tenths were detected once. Around 2.3% of the sample is held by the ten biggest clonotypes. Material for sequencing was peripheral blood. Receptor source: a man in his 70s with active or convalescent COVID-19.

The J gene is TRBJ2-1, the V gene TRBV11-2, with 7 nucleotides matching TRBD1. With V trimmed by 0 bases and J by 4 bases, 3 bases remained unmatched. The germline V gene encodes CDR1 SGHAT and CDR2 FQNNGV. CDR3 length equals 15 residues. In DNA form, the CDR3 reads TGTGCCAGCAGCTTAGATACAGGGGAATACAATGAGCAGTTCTTC. Encoded protein: CASSLDTGEYNEQFF.

The chain has TRBV13 and TRBJ1-3; perhaps TRBD1 as D (5 bases). The CDR3 totals 14 residues. V was pared by 3 bases and J by 3 bases, with 9 bases between. Germline V gives CDR1 PRHDT, CDR2 FYEKMQ (reference sequence). For the CDR3, the DNA is TGTGCCAGCAGCTTCAGGGTCGGTGGAAACACCATATATTTT. Protein product: CASSFRVGGNTIYF.

This chain connects TRBV27 to TRBJ2-7, with 7 positions matching TRBD2. Germline assignment: CDR1 MNHEY and CDR2 SMNVEV (reference sequence). The J segment lost 0 bases and the V segment lost 10 bases, leaving 18 bases of the junction unmatched. This CDR3 has 17 amino acids. This CDR3 is CATTSLRGGASSYEQYF. The CDR3 DNA sequence: TGTGCCACCACCTCGCTGAGGGGAGGGGCGAGCTCCTACGAGCAGTACTTC.

The chain carries TRBV3-1 (or the pseudogene TRBV3-2) and TRBJ1-2, with 7 bases identical to TRBD1. V was pared by 4 bases and J by 1 base, with 3 bases of the junction left unmatched. Germline-derived CDR1 and CDR2 are LGHDT and YNNKEL (reference sequence). CDR3 length: 14 residues. The CDR3 nucleotides read TGTGCCAGCAGCCCGGACAGGATTAACTATGGCTACACCTTC. Its protein product is CASSPDRINYGYTF.

V gene TRBV7-2 combines with J gene TRBJ1-6, with 7 bases aligning to TRBD1. The junction had 3 bases not matched to a gene; V was cut back by 1 base and J by 6 bases. This CDR3 region has 15 residues. Germline values: CDR1 SGHTA, CDR2 FQGNSA. The CDR3 protein is CASSLETGRNSPLHF. The CDR3 DNA follows: TGTGCCAGCAGCTTAGAGACAGGGCGTAATTCACCCCTCCACTTT.

This rearrangement joins TRBV28 to TRBJ1-3, with 7 nucleotides matching TRBD1. The junction had 3 bases not matched to a gene; V was cut back by 4 bases and J by 0 bases. Germline V CDR1 and CDR2: MDHEN, SYDVKM. The CDR3 runs 15 residues. The CDR3 region is CASSSPGGSGNTIYF. DNA for the CDR3: TGTGCCAGCAGTTCCCCAGGGGGCTCTGGAAACACCATATATTTT.

The chain links TRBV3-1 (or the pseudogene TRBV3-2) to TRBJ2-3; D remains ambiguous. The germline V gene has CDR1 LGHDT and CDR2 YNNKEL (reference sequence). The CDR3 length is 14 residues. Deletions cut 8 bases from V and 2 bases from J, with 14 bases between. CDR3 DNA: TGTGCCAGCGCGCACGACTTTTACACAGATACGCAGTATTTT. Its translation: CASAHDFYTDTQYF.

This chain uses TRBV10-3 with TRBJ1-1; TRBD1 might be the D (6 bases). This CDR3 has 14 amino acids. CDR1 and CDR2 from the germline V gene are ENHRY and SYGVKD. The V end was cut by 5 bases, the J end by 1 base, with 11 bases between. The CDR3 bases are TGTGCCATCAGTCGGGGGGCCTCGAACACTGAAGCTTTCTTT. Translated, it gives CAISRGASNTEAFF.

The CDR3 coding sequence is TGTGCCAGTAGTCGGACAGGGACCACTGAAGCTTTCTTT. As protein: CASSRTGTTEAFF. The rearrangement joins TRBV19 to TRBJ1-1, with 8 bases that match TRBD1. The V gene end was trimmed by 5 bases and the J gene end by 4 bases; junction bases not matched to a gene: 3. The CDR3 contains 13 residues. Germline-derived CDR1 and CDR2 are LNHDA and SQIVND (reference sequence).

The chain carries TRBV6-7 and TRBJ2-2; 7 bases match TRBD1. TRBV6-7 is an ORF; its function is uncertain. With 2 bases clipped from V and 6 bases from J, the junction kept 9 bases outside the gene matches. The CDR3 is made up of 16 amino acids. The CDR3 region is CASSYVTGRNPGELFF. CDR3 in DNA: TGTGCCAGCAGTTACGTGACAGGGAGAAACCCCGGGGAGCTGTTTTTT.

The chain has TRBV14 and TRBJ2-7; the match to TRBD1 covers 9 bases. The J segment lost 2 bases and the V segment lost 1 base, leaving 0 bases of the junction unmatched. CDR3 size: 14 residues. The germline CDR1 and CDR2 sequences are SGHDN and FVKESK. CDR3 DNA: TGTGCCAGCAGCCAAGGACAGGGGGCCTACGAGCAGTACTTC. This codes for CASSQGQGAYEQYF.